The rows below give T cell receptor beta chains drawn from one sample of a study of blood T cell repertoires in COVID-19. The table came from immunoSEQ multiplex PCR; TCRdb's copy has only in-frame clones and leaves some out. Of 160,000 or so clones listed, roughly 88% were seen once; the top ten hold about 8.9%. The sample was peripheral blood. The receptors come from a woman in her fifties or sixties with acute or convalescent COVID-19. Both conserved end residues are part of each CDR3. A D gene is named only where the DNA matches it firmly. Where a row states a size, it is once, few, many or the class of an expanded clone; other rows omit it.

TRBJ1-4,.,.,TRBV5-1,TGCGCCAGCAGTCGGTGGAGTAATGAAAAACTGTTTTTT,CASSRWSNEKLFF
TRBJ2-7,once,TRBD2,TRBV7-8,TGTGCCAGCAGCTTCGGGAGGAATACCGAGCAGTACTTC,CASSFGRNTEQYF
TRBJ1-3,.,.,TRBV5-1,TGCGCCAGCAGCTTAACGCCGGGCTCTGGAAACACCATATATTTT,CASSLTPGSGNTIYF
TRBJ1-4,.,.,TRBV6-5,TGTGCCAGCAGTCCCCGCCGACAGGCGAATGAAAAACTGTTTTTT,CASSPRRQANEKLFF
TRBJ1-2,.,TRBD1,TRBV12-5,TGTGCTAGTGGTTCACGGGACAGGGGGCATCAGGAGTACTATGGCTACACCTTC,CASGSRDRGHQEYYGYTF
TRBJ1-1,.,TRBD1,TRBV4-1,TGCGCCAGCAGCCAATCCCAGGGGGCGAACACTGAAGCTTTCTTT,CASSQSQGANTEAFF
TRBJ2-3,.,.,TRBV19,TGTGCCAGTAGTATAAGTTCCGTTACCGGAGATACGCAGTATTTT,CASSISSVTGDTQYF
TRBJ1-1,.,TRBD1,TRBV18,TGTGCCAGCTCACCAATAGGGGGCGAAACTGAAGCTTTCTTT,CASSPIGGETEAFF
TRBJ2-2,.,.,TRBV4-3,TGCGCCAGCAGCCAAGATTTAATCTGGAGGGCAGGGGGCACCGGGGAGCTGTTTTTT,CASSQDLIWRAGGTGELFF
TRBJ1-2,few,TRBD1,TRBV5-6,TGTGCCAGCAGCTTACGGTCCGGGACAGGGCGTGGCTACACCTTC,CASSLRSGTGRGYTF
TRBJ1-4,few,.,TRBV5-6,TGTGCCAGCAGCTTGGCCCAGGGGCGAGGGGAAAAACTGTTTTTT,CASSLAQGRGEKLFF
TRBJ1-4,.,.,TRBV27,TGTGCCAGCAGTTTGTCCGGGGGAACAACTAATGAAAAACTGTTTTTT,CASSLSGGTTNEKLFF
TRBJ1-6,.,TRBD1,TRBV5-1,TGCGCCAGCAGTCTGGGTGACAGGGCCTATAATTCACCCCTCCACTTT,CASSLGDRAYNSPLHF
TRBJ2-7,.,TRBD2,TRBV28,TGTGCCAGCAGTCTGCTAGCGGGAGGACTCTACGAGCAGTACTTC,CASSLLAGGLYEQYF
TRBJ2-3,.,.,TRBV30,TGTGCCTGGAGTAGCGGAGTGAACACAGATACGCAGTATTTT,CAWSSGVNTDTQYF
TRBJ2-1,.,TRBD2,TRBV19,TGTGCCAGTAACCGGGAGGTGGCCTACAATGAGCAGTTCTTC,CASNREVAYNEQFF
TRBJ2-7,.,.,TRBV14,TGTGCCAGCAGCCAGCAGCCAGGCGAGCAGTACTTC,CASSQQPGEQYF
TRBJ2-1,.,TRBD2,TRBV7-6,TGTGCCAGCAGCTCCTGGCCCGCCGGACTAGCGGGGAGAAGCTCCTACAATGAGCAGTTCTTC,CASSSWPAGLAGRSSYNEQFF
TRBJ1-1,.,.,TRBV18,TGTGCCAGCTCACCACAATCAGGGGAGAACACTGAAGCTTTCTTT,CASSPQSGENTEAFF
TRBJ2-2,.,.,TRBV6-5,TGTGCCAGCAGGCAGGTACTGAACACCGGGGAGCTGTTTTTT,CASRQVLNTGELFF
TRBJ2-3,.,TRBD1,TRBV9,TGTGCCAGCAGCGCCGGGACAGGGGGCTTCCTGACACCAGATACGCAGTATTTT,CASSAGTGGFLTPDTQYF
TRBJ2-7,.,.,TRBV6-1,TGTGCCAGCAGTGAAGGCGGCGTAAGCTCCTACGAGCAGTACTTC,CASSEGGVSSYEQYF